This T cell receptor beta chain was retrieved from a study of blood T cell repertoires in COVID-19. In the study overall: Some COVID-19 samples were acute and others convalescent; all came from the United States, Italy and Spain. T cells, B-cell-depleted T cells, or PBMCs provided the cDNA or gDNA that served as material.

In germline, CDR1 is SGHNT, CDR2 YYREEE (reference sequence). This CDR3 region has 16 residues. Between the trimmed V and J ends, which lost 5 bases and 9 bases, there was a span of 24 bases. In the original processing: Amplification of reference gene primers provided the estimated nucleated cell counts. Assay used: immunoSEQ multiplex PCR; TCRdb lists only in-frame clones, some missing. V, J and clone size reflect that table, while D and trimming were determined from the DNA. Counted here are fewer than 500,000 clones, roughly 86% occurring once; the ten biggest clones make up under 1.2%. The genes are TRBV5-4 and TRBJ2-1, with TRBD1 as a possible D gene (5 bases). The sequence derives from a human donor with acute or convalescent COVID-19. The donor label of this sample is uncertain. Sequenced material: peripheral blood. CDR3 in amino acids: CASSLGGAGVGGEQFF. The CDR3 coding sequence is TGTGCCAGCAGTTTAGGTGGGGCTGGGGTTGGTGGTGAGCAGTTCTTC.